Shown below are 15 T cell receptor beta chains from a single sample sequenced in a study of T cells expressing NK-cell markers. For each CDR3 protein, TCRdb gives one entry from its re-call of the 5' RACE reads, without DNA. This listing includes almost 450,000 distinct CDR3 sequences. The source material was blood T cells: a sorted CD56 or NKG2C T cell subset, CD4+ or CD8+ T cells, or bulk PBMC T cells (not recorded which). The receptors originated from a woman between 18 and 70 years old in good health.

CDR3 region: CASSHGPPTGELFF. The chain uses TRBV9 and TRBJ2-2; TCRdb gives TRBD1 as the D gene, but with no DNA this cannot be confirmed. The CDR3 has 14 residues. Germline assignment: CDR1 SGDLS and CDR2 YYNGEE.

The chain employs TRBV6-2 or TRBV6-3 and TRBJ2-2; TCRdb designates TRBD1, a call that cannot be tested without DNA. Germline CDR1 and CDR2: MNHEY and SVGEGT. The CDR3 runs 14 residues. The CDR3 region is CASRSTGVTGELFF.

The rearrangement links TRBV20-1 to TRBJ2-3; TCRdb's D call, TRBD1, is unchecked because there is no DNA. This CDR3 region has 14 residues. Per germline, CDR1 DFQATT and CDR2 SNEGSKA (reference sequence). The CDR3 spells CSANPGTGTDTQYF.

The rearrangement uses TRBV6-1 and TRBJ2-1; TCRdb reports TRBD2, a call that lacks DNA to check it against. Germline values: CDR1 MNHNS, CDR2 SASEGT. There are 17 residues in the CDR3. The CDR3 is CASSESLVGTSGQGQFF.

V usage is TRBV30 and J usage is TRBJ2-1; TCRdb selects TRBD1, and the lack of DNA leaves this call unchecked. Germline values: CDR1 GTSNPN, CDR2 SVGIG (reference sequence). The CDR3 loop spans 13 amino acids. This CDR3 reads CASQGDAYNEQFF. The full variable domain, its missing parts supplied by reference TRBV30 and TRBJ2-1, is SQTIHQWPATLVQPVGSPLSLECTVEGTSNPNLYWYRQAAGRGLQLLFYSVGIGQISSEVPQNLSASRPQDRQFILSSKKLLLSDSGFYLCASQGDAYNEQFFGPGTRLTVL.

This chain's CDR3 is CSVVGLAGVHGYTF. The J gene is TRBJ1-2, the V gene TRBV29-1; there is no DNA to check the TCRdb D call of TRBD1. Per the germline V gene, CDR1 is SQVTM and CDR2 is ANQGSEA. The CDR3 is 14 residues long.

Here the CDR3 reads CASSYLSQGAPNTGELFF. V and J are TRBV6-5 and TRBJ2-2; TCRdb returns TRBD1, unconfirmable since there is no DNA. CDR3 length: 18 amino acids. Per germline, CDR1 MNHEY and CDR2 SVGAGI.

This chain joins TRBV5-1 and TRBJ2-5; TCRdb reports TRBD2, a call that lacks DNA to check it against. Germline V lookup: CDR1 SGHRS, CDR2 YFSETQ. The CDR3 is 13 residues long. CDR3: CASSSGALETQYF.

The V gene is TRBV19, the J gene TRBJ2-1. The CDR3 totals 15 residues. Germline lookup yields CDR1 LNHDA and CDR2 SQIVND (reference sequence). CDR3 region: CASSLSGRAYNEQFF. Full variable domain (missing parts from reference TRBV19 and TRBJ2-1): DGGITQSPKYLFRKEGQNVTLSCEQNLNHDAMYWYRQDPGQGLRLIYYSQIVNDFQKGDIAEGYSVSREKKESFPLTVTSAQKNPTAFYLCASSLSGRAYNEQFFGPGTRLTVL.

CDR3 amino acids: CASSHSDRGSYNEQFF. V usage is TRBV14 and J usage is TRBJ2-1. Germline V gene sequence: CDR1 SGHDN, CDR2 FVKESK. This CDR3 has 16 amino acids.

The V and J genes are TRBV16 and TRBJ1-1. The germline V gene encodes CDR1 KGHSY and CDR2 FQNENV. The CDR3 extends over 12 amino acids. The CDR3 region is CASSQSGVGAFF.

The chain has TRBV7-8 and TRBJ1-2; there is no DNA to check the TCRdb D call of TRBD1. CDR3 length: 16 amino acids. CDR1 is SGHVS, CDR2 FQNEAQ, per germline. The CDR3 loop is CASSIFDRPDNYGYTF.

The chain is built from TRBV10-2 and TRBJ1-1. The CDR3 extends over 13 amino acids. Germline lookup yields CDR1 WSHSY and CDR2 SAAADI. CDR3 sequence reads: CASSADSGTEAFF.

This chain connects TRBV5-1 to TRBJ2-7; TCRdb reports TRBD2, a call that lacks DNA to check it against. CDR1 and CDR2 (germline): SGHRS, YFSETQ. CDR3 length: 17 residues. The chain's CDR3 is CASSLAWPTTREYEQYF.

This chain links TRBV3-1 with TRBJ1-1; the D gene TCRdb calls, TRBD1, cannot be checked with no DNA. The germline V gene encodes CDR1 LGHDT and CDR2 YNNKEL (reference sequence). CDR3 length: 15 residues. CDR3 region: CASSPLDRSNTEAFF.